This T cell receptor beta chain is from a study of human T cells and chemical hapten exposure (dated by TCRdb to the early 2020s). As for the study more broadly: For sensitization, 2% DPC in acetone was applied to a 2 cm by 2 cm area of upper inner arm skin. Patch testing was performed on the upper back with Finn chambers containing 0.01% DPC, and the patch tests were scored after 6 days according to International Contact Dermatitis Research Group standards. Patient blood was sampled pre-sensitization (week 0) and at 2, 6 and about 24 weeks after DPC sensitization. Blood for TCR sequencing was provided by twenty-nine alopecia patients at one to four time points (pre-sensitization, 2, 6 and 24 weeks). Throughout the approximately 26-week study period, patients were also given weekly therapeutic DPC doses on the scalp. Libraries were pooled for sequencing, and variation in per-sample TCR yields was attributed mainly to small differences in library volumes within the pool. This study followed changes in the peripheral blood TCR repertoire in vivo during primary and secondary sensitization of alopecia patients to the hapten diphenylcyclopropenone (DPC). The mostly female patient cohort included alopecia areata with under or over 50% scalp involvement, alopecia totalis and alopecia universalis. Overall results and qualifications from the work: DPC sensitization did not change the number of TCRs with a frequency above 1 in 1000, and there was no evidence of changes in global repertoire structure. Compared with pre-sensitization or healthy control sets, expanded TCRs formed significantly more large CDR3 similarity clusters, which is consistent with antigen-driven responses. Alopecia, a presumed autoimmune disease, was present in all patients, so the immune response of the patients might differ from that of healthy individuals. Repeated subsampling changed both the strength of the expansion versus patch-test correlation and the threshold at which that correlation became significant. The number of PT1 expanded TCRs positively correlated with patch test score, significant at thresholds 8, 16 and 32 but not 4.

The method was RACE. The reads were generated on a NextSeq 500. During library preparation, unique molecular identifiers were attached to individual cDNA molecules so that TCRs could be counted in a quantitative, reproducible way. Both TCR alpha and TCR beta chains were sequenced from each blood RNA sample. Concerning the study's data processing: The median number of TCRs per sample was 90,000 to 100,000, ranging from about 20,000 to 750,000. The Decombinator software suite was used to annotate the V, J and CDR3 of the TCR reads. For PS versus PT1 abundance plots, all samples were subsampled to the same number of TCRs (28,000). TCRs were defined as expanded if absent before sensitization and observed at least eight times at the 2-week time point. Using fastp at Q25 and MiXCR, TCRdb reprocessed the public reads and kept productive beta chains. One record per CDR3 amino acid sequence lists the most common genes and DNA. The V and J calls were determined by TCRdb, not by the authors. A total of approximately 160,000 distinct CDR3 sequences appear in this sample, about a quarter of them only once. The ten largest clones capture approximately 2.3% of the sample.

The time point label, read with the paper, signifies: patch test 3, about 24 weeks after DPC sensitization. Read against the paper, the sample's treatment or condition label means: therapeutic diphenylcyclopropenone sensitization with weekly scalp DPC. Blood at each patch-test visit was drawn before the patch test was applied. Patients were considered eligible if aged 18 to 70, diagnosed with alopecia and deemed suitable for DPC therapy, and patients were excluded if pregnant. Total RNA was extracted from unfractionated whole blood collected in Tempus Blood RNA tubes. A note on this clonotype: Its antigen remains unidentified. There are no base qualities to consult, and no much larger clone falls within one base.

The sequencing used whole blood, collected in connection with sensitization to the hapten diphenylcyclopropenone (DPC). This TCR was recovered from a woman under 30 with alopecia areata. Some clones in this sample may be carry-over from other donors' samples.

The CDR3 corresponds to CASSLRGRAGTDTQYF. The DNA is as follows: TGTGCCAGCAGCTTACGAGGTCGAGCGGGCACAGATACGCAGTATTTT. Recombination connected TRBV7-3 to TRBJ2-3, with a weak D call of TRBD2 (5 bases match). The CDR3 measures 16 amino acids from cysteine to phenylalanine. The read is trimmed to its CDR3 DNA, 48 bases read in frame from base 1. Relative to germline, V is 2 bases shorter and J is 1 base shorter, with 13 bases between their ends. CDR1 SGHTA and CDR2 FQGTGA were looked up in the germline V gene.